This TCR beta chain was retrieved from a study of T-cell memory formation after mild COVID-19. Study overall: Largely, the TCR clusters proved donor specific. Study results and caveats: Contracting clones from day 15 to 85 showed balanced CD4/CD8; later expanders favored CD4+.

Germline V gene lookup returns CDR1 SGHRS and CDR2 YFSETQ. The CDR3 totals 17 residues. V lost 1 base and J lost 2; bases outside the gene matches: 3. This clonotype was counted a few times. Its cognate antigen is unknown. From the 5' RACE reads, TCRdb called clonotypes with MiXCR, one entry per CDR3 protein. The table includes about 88,000 distinct CDR3 sequences, roughly 25% detected once. The sample was PBMCs or a T cell subset sorted from them (not recorded which). The clonotype originates from a man younger than 30 who had mild COVID-19 (a few samples of this study predate the infection). Cell type and time point are not known. This chain connects TRBV5-1 to TRBJ2-3, with 14 bases fitting TRBD2. The CDR3 DNA reads TGCGCCAGCAGCTTGCAGGGACTAGCGGGGGACACAGATACGCAGTATTTT. Residues: CASSLQGLAGDTDTQYF.